Listed here are 13 T cell receptor beta chains from one sample, sequenced in a study of tumor and adjacent non-tumor tissue in lung cancer. Three rounds of nested PCR, following a modified ARM-PCR protocol, produced the TCRbeta library. TCRdb called the multiplex PCR reads again in MiXCR, with one record for every CDR3 protein. This table has around 66,000 distinct CDR3 sequences, around 73% appearing once. RNA was extracted from bulk tissue without any cell sorting. Sequencing was done on a sample of lung tumor tissue. The receptors originated from a man in his sixties with non-small cell lung cancer.

Concerning this clonotype itself: Lacking the conserved final phenylalanine or tryptophan, this CDR3 likely reflects a read error. The chain has TRBV6-6 and TRBJ2-1; no clear D gene. V gave up 7 bases and J gave up 8 bases, with 12 bases separating them. Germline loops: CDR1 MNHNY, CDR2 SVGAGI (reference sequence). The CDR3 sequence is 12 residues long. CDR3 sequence: CASNITGDEQFL. CDR3 bases: TGTGCCAGCAATATTACGGGCGATGAGCAGTTCTTA.

In the case of this clonotype: The junction and the germline gene differ at one end; a read error may be behind it. This chain links TRBV6-6 with TRBJ1-5, with TRBD1 identical over 9 bases. This CDR3 has 16 amino acids. Germline V gives CDR1 MNHNY, CDR2 SVGAGI (reference sequence). In nucleotides, the CDR3 is TGTGCCAGAAGTGGGAGAGACAGGGGGGACAATCAGCCACAGCATTTT. Translated: CARSGRDRGDNQPQHF.

The rearrangement links TRBV12-5 to TRBJ2-7; 9 nucleotides line up with TRBD1. The DNA end favors TRBJ2-1, so the J call may be wrong. The CDR3 consists of 13 residues. Germline-derived CDR1 and CDR2 are LGHNT and FRNRAP. As DNA, the CDR3 is TGTGCTAGTGGTCCGGGACAGGGCCCCCAGCAGTTCTTC. Its translation is CASGPGQGPQQFF.

This clonotype was seen a single time. The V call is TRBV5-5, the J call TRBJ2-3; a weak D match, TRBD2 (5 bases). Trimming shortened V by 4 bases and J by 4 bases, and 16 bases separated the two germline ends. Germline V CDR1 and CDR2: SGHKS, YYEKEE (reference sequence). The CDR3 contains 15 residues. CDR3: CASSLCGERSDTQYF. The CDR3 DNA reads as TGTGCCAGCAGCCTGTGTGGAGAGCGGTCAGATACGCAGTATTTT.

There are many counts of this clonotype. The chain links TRBV30 to TRBJ1-6; D is unclear. Deletions cut 5 bases from V and 7 bases from J, with 9 bases between. The V gene's germline CDR1 is GTSNPN and CDR2 SVGIG (reference sequence). The CDR3 spans 12 residues. This CDR3 is CAWGSGNSPLHF. The CDR3 nucleotides read TGTGCCTGGGGAAGCGGGAATTCACCCCTCCACTTT.

Of note for this clonotype: Germline and junction disagree at one end, which may indicate a read error. This sequence joins TRBV20-1 and TRBJ2-1; D is ambiguous. Germline CDR1 reads DFQATT; CDR2 reads SNEGSKA (reference sequence). The CDR3 has 13 residues. The CDR3 DNA reads TGCAGTGCGCTCCCGGATAAGTACAATGAACAGTTCTTC. As protein: CSALPDKYNEQFF.

With respect to this clonotype: One end of the junction does not line up with germline, which may come from a read error. The chain has TRBV10-3 and TRBJ2-1, with no clear D. Germline V gives CDR1 ENHRY, CDR2 SYGVKD. The CDR3 runs to 13 residues. The CDR3 bases are TGTGCCATCACTGGCGTAGGGAACCATGAACAGTTCTTC. As protein: CAITGVGNHEQFF.

The chain links TRBV11-3 to TRBJ2-3, with 10 bases fitting TRBD2. The CDR3 is 16 residues long. V was clipped by 5 bases and J by 13 bases; unmatched bases: 18. Germline V gives CDR1 SGHNT, CDR2 YENEEA. CDR3 sequence: CASSIGLADSTDKKYF. DNA of the CDR3: TGTGCCAGCAGCATTGGACTAGCGGATAGCACAGATAAGAAGTATTTT.

The chain recombines TRBV29-1 with TRBJ2-3; no clear D. This CDR3 comprises 14 residues. CDR1 is SQVTM, CDR2 ANQGSEA, per germline. The CDR3: CSVIVIHRTDTQYF. CDR3 nucleotides: TGCAGTGTTATAGTAATCCATCGCACAGATACGCAGTATTTT.

Concerning this clonotype: This may stem from a read error, because a much larger clone lies one nucleotide away. The conserved phenylalanine or tryptophan normally closing the CDR3 is absent here, so this likely arose from a read error. The gene calls are TRBV14 and TRBJ2-1, with 9 positions matching TRBD1. CDR3 length: 14 amino acids. Germline CDR1 is SGHDN and CDR2 is FVKESK. V shed 2 bases, J shed 7 bases, and the junction held 3 bases outside the gene matches. The CDR3, as DNA: TGTGCCAGCAGCCAAAGGGACAGGGATAATGAGCAGTTCCTC. Residues: CASSQRDRDNEQFL.

Worth noting for this clonotype: Germline is not matched at one junction end, which may reflect a read error. CDR3 residues: CGVGTGGCEQYF. DNA for the CDR3: TGCGGCGTGGGGACAGGGGGATGCGAACAGTACTTC. The genes are TRBV29-1 and TRBJ2-7, with 11 nucleotides matching TRBD1. This CDR3 comprises 12 residues. Germline values: CDR1 SQVTM, CDR2 ANQGSEA.

Of note for this clonotype: One end of the junction fails to match germline, which may point to a read error. This rearrangement joins TRBV29-1 to TRBJ1-1; D not resolved. The CDR3 is made up of 13 amino acids. Germline V gene lookup returns CDR1 SQVTM and CDR2 ANQGSEA. The CDR3, as DNA: TGCATCGTTGAGGTCCCCGGGTTTGGTGAAACTTTCTTT. Its translation is CIVEVPGFGETFF.

In regard to this clonotype: One end of the junction does not line up with germline, which may come from a read error. The chain joins TRBV5-4 to TRBJ2-6, with 9 positions matching TRBD1. Germline lookup yields CDR1 SGHNT and CDR2 YYREEE (reference sequence). The CDR3 is 17 amino acids. The DNA for the CDR3 is TGTGCCAGCAGCTCTGACAGGGGGGCGCCTGGGACCAACGTCCTGACTTTC. Its protein is CASSSDRGAPGTNVLTF.